The present T cell receptor beta chain was sequenced within a study of blood T cell repertoires in COVID-19. As for the study in general: Spain, Italy and the United States supplied samples that represented acute and convalescent COVID-19. The analysed material was cDNA or gDNA that came from T cells, B-cell-depleted T cells, or PBMCs.

In the authors' methods: It was from reference gene primer amplification that nucleated cell counts were estimated. Repertoires were generated with immunoSEQ multiplex PCR, while TCRdb's copy carries only in-frame clones and drops some. That table supplies the V and J calls and clone size; D and trimming were determined from the DNA. Among fewer than 150,000 clones listed, roughly 84% were seen once. Germline values: CDR1 MNHNS, CDR2 SASEGT. The CDR3 spans 14 residues. V lost 0 bases and J lost 3, with 9 bases in between. A single count supports this clone. The sequence was collected from a woman under 40 who had recovered from COVID-19. The chain has TRBV6-1 and TRBJ2-7, with D hard to call. Sequenced: peripheral blood. The CDR3: CASSEAARGYEQYF. The CDR3 DNA reads TGTGCCAGCAGTGAAGCGGCCAGAGGCTACGAGCAGTACTTC.